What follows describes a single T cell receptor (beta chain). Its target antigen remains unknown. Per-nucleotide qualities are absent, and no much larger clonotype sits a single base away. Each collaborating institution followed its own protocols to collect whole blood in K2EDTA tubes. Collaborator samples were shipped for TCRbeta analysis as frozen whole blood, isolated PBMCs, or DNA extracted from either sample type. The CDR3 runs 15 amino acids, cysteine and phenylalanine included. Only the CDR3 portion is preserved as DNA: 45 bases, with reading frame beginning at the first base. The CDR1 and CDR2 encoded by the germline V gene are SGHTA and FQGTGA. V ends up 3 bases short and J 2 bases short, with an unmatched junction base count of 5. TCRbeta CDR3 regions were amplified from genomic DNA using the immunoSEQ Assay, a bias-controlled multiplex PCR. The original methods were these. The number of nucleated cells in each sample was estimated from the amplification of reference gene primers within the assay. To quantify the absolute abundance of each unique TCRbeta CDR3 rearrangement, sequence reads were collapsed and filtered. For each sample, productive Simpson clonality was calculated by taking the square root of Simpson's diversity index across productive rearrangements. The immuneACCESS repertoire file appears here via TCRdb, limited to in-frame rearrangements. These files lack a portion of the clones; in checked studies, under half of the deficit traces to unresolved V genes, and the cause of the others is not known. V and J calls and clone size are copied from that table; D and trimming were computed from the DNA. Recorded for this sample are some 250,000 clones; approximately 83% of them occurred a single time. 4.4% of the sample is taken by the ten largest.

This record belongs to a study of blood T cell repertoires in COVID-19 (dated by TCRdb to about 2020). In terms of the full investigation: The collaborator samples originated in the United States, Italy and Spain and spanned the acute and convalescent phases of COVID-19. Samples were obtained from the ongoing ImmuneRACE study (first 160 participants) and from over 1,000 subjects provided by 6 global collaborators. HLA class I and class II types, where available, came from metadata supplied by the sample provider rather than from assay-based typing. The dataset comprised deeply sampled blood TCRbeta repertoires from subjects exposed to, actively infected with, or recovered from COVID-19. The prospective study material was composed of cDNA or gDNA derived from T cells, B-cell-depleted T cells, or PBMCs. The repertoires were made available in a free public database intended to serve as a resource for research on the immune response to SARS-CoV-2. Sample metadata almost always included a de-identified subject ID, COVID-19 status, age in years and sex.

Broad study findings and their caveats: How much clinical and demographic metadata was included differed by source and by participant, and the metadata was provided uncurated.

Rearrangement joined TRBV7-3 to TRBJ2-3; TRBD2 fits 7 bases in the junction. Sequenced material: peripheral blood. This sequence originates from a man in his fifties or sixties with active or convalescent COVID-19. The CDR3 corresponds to CASSFRGETTDTQYF. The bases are TGTGCCAGCAGCTTCCGGGGGGAAACCACAGATACGCAGTATTTT.